The clone carrying this T cell receptor beta chain turned up a few times. Those enrolled, adults aged roughly 18 to 90 years, came from under 25 US areas. Clinical history as reported by participants underpinned cohort assignment. Donors in Cohort 3 counted as recovered after two negative PCRs, clearance, or symptom resolution. This specimen belongs to a study of blood T cell repertoires in COVID-19. Overall study context: The samples span acute and convalescent COVID-19 from the United States, Italy and Spain.

The CDR3 is 15 amino acids. CDR1 and CDR2 (germline): SGHTA, FQGTGA. V dropped 5 bases and J dropped 3; count of bases not matched to a gene: 3. Sequencing was performed with immunoSEQ multiplex PCR; in TCRdb, only in-frame clones are kept and a portion is missing. The sample lists fewer than 200,000 clones; approximately 82% were seen once. This TCR derives from a woman in her forties or fifties who had recovered from COVID-19. The sequencing input was PBMCs or T cells enriched from blood (not recorded which). The V call is TRBV7-3, the J call TRBJ2-1, with 11 bases aligning to TRBD2. DNA for the CDR3: TGTGCCAGCAGCCCTCTAGCGGGAGGCTACAATGAGCAGTTCTTC. Encoded protein: CASSPLAGGYNEQFF. Looking up the rest from reference TRBV7-3 and TRBJ2-1 gives the full variable domain: GAGVSQTPSNKVTEKGKYVELRCDPISGHTALYWYRQSLGQGPEFLIYFQGTGAADDSGLPNDRFFAVRPEGSVSTLKIQRTERGDSAVYLCASSPLAGGYNEQFFGPGTRLTVL.